These 14 T cell receptor beta chains were sequenced from one sample in a study of cytomegalovirus exposure and HLA in healthy donors. A multiplex PCR was run with 60 Vbeta primers and 13 Jbeta primers. Clones were read by immunoSEQ multiplex PCR, and TCRdb kept only the in-frame ones, dropping some. This sample carries about 150,000 clones, 75% to 85% of them seen once, and the ten largest clones take under 2%. The sample comprised PBMCs. Every receptor here comes from a female donor in good health and CMV-seropositive.

The chain employs TRBV28 and TRBJ2-7, with D possibly matching TRBD2 (6 bases). The CDR3 is made up of 12 amino acids. Per the germline V gene, CDR1 is MDHEN and CDR2 is SYDVKM. The V and J ends lost 10 bases and 4 bases respectively, with 14 bases between them. CDR3 protein: CAIRGFHYEQYF. The CDR3 region has the DNA TGTGCCATACGGGGGTTCCATTACGAGCAGTACTTC.

V is TRBV7-3 and J is TRBJ2-7; 11 bases map to TRBD2. There are 15 residues in the CDR3. CDR1 is SGHTA and CDR2 is FQGTGA in the germline V gene. The V and J ends lost 5 bases and 3 bases, in that order; junction bases with no gene match: 6. For the CDR3, the DNA is TGTGCCAGCAGCCCCGTAGCGGGAGGGTTCTACGAGCAGTACTTC. Amino acid sequence: CASSPVAGGFYEQYF.

The chain uses TRBV7-6 and TRBJ2-2; 9 bases fit TRBD2. The CDR3 extends over 18 amino acids. The ends lost 2 bases at V and 3 bases at J; junction bases unmatched: 10. Looked up from germline, CDR1 is SGHVS and CDR2 is FNYEAQ. CDR3 protein: CASSLFSVAGGDTGELFF. The DNA for the CDR3 is TGTGCCAGCAGCTTATTCTCGGTGGCGGGGGGGGACACCGGGGAGCTGTTTTTT.

The rearrangement joins TRBV6-5 to TRBJ2-3; possible D gene TRBD2, 7 bases. The CDR3 length is 16 residues. V was clipped by 0 bases and J by 6 bases, with 16 bases between them. Germline V gene sequence: CDR1 MNHEY, CDR2 SVGAGI. In DNA form, the CDR3 reads TGTGCCAGCAGTTACTCGCGTGCGGGGGCGGGGGATACGCAGTATTTT. This translates into CASSYSRAGAGDTQYF.

The J gene is TRBJ2-7, the V gene TRBV19; possibly TRBD2 for D (5 bases). The V and J ends lost 3 bases and 0 bases respectively, with 21 bases between them. This CDR3 has 18 residues. Per germline, CDR1 LNHDA and CDR2 SQIVND (reference sequence). The CDR3 nucleotides are TGTGCCAGTAGTATCAACCCCCCGTCGAGCGGCCACTCCTACGAGCAGTACTTC. It codes for CASSINPPSSGHSYEQYF.

V is TRBV28 and J is TRBJ2-7, with D hard to call. Per germline, CDR1 MDHEN and CDR2 SYDVKM. V dropped 3 bases and J dropped 8 bases, with 8 bases sitting between them. The CDR3 covers 11 residues. Here the CDR3 DNA reads TGTGCCAGCAGTTTCGAAGAGAAGCAGTACTTC. Its translation is CASSFEEKQYF.

V usage is TRBV7-2 and J usage is TRBJ1-1; D remains unclear. CDR1 and CDR2 (germline): SGHTA, FQGNSA. V lost 6 bases and J lost 4, with 12 bases in between. This CDR3 is 13 amino acids long. CDR3 in DNA: TGTGCCAGCAGTTTTGGGGAGGGCACTGAAGCTTTCTTT. Protein sequence: CASSFGEGTEAFF.

This clone was found a few times. This chain links TRBV6-1 with TRBJ1-5; the match to TRBD1 covers 7 bases. CDR3 size: 13 residues. V lost 7 bases and J lost 1; bases outside the gene matches: 1. From germline, CDR1 is MNHNS and CDR2 SASEGT. CDR3 region: CASTGQSNQPQHF. The CDR3 region has the DNA TGTGCCAGCACGGGACAGAGCAATCAGCCCCAGCATTTT.

This clone was detected only once. Sequence at one end of the junction differs from germline and may be a read error. The CDR3 nucleotides read TGTTCCAGCAGCTTAACACAATTGGAGCAGTACTTC. Translating it yields CSSSLTQLEQYF. The rearrangement links TRBV7-9 to TRBJ2-7, with D uncertain. This CDR3 is built from 12 residues. Germline loops: CDR1 SEHNR, CDR2 FQNEAQ (reference sequence).

The gene calls are TRBV2 and TRBJ1-4, with D uncertain. The V and J ends lost 2 bases and 4 bases respectively, with 11 bases between them. In germline, CDR1 is SNHLY, CDR2 FYNNEI. This CDR3 has 15 residues. CDR3: CASSEFQDFNEKLFF. In nucleotides, the CDR3 is TGTGCCAGCAGTGAATTCCAGGACTTTAATGAAAAACTGTTTTTT.

The gene calls are TRBV6-5 and TRBJ2-3; 9 nucleotides agree with TRBD1. The V gene's germline CDR1 is MNHEY and CDR2 SVGAGI. This CDR3 contains 16 residues. With V trimmed by 2 bases and J by 4 bases, 7 bases remained unmatched. CDR3 region: CASSYAQGARADTQYF. The CDR3 nucleotides read TGTGCCAGCAGTTACGCACAGGGGGCGAGAGCAGATACGCAGTATTTT.

The chain has TRBV19 and TRBJ1-2; D is perhaps TRBD1 (6 bases). CDR1 and CDR2 (germline): LNHDA, SQIVND (reference sequence). The CDR3 contains 15 residues. Trimming shortened V by 3 bases and J by 5 bases, and 16 bases separated the two germline ends. The CDR3 DNA sequence: TGTGCCAGTAGTATGATTGAACAGGGCAAGTATGGCTACACCTTC. Amino acids: CASSMIEQGKYGYTF.

The chain combines TRBV18 with TRBJ2-7; 10 nucleotides align to TRBD2. This CDR3 has 15 residues. From germline, CDR1 is KGHSH and CDR2 LQKENI. The V and J ends lost 0 bases and 4 bases, in that order; junction bases with no gene match: 3. As DNA, the CDR3 is TGTGCCAGCTCACCACCGGGTAGCGGGGGGTACGAGCAGTACTTC. It codes for CASSPPGSGGYEQYF.

The chain has TRBV11-3 and TRBJ1-2; the D gene is possibly TRBD1 (6 bases). The CDR3 loop spans 13 amino acids. CDR1 and CDR2 (germline): SGHNT, YENEEA. Trimming pared 5 bases from V and 7 bases from J, leaving 14 bases between. The CDR3 DNA reads TGTGCCAGCAGCAACAGGGATTATAGTGGCTACACCTTC. It codes for CASSNRDYSGYTF.